The clone carrying this T cell receptor beta chain is deemed medium-sized by its frequency. What it recognizes is unknown. TCRdb processed the 5' RACE reads again and assigns one entry to each CDR3 protein, with no DNA. The sample totals a few hundred thousand distinct CDR3 sequences. This CDR3 comprises 14 residues. CDR1 SEHNR and CDR2 FQNEAQ come from the germline V gene (reference sequence). Blood samples measuring roughly 2.3 ml were taken per donor. This sample is part of a study of monozygotic twins with inflammatory bowel disease. Findings of the study overall: No one strong IBD-associated signal or clonotype was supported. Resolution of different T cell subtypes was not achieved. TCRbeta inverse Simpson diversity was decreased in IBD patients versus healthy co-twins.

The TCR originated in a human donor with ulcerative colitis or Crohn's disease, or a healthy co-twin of an affected twin (not recorded which). The sequenced material came from blood. V usage is TRBV7-9 and J usage is TRBJ1-5. The CDR3 loop is CASSLDGYNQPQHF.